This is a list of T cell receptor beta chains from one sample in a study of shared clonotypes between healthy human individuals. Measured with immunoSEQ multiplex PCR; TCRdb has only the in-frame clones, and not every one. Of around 350,000 clones in the sample, around 79% were seen once. The sequencing input was memory CD4+ T cells sorted from blood. The origin of the receptors is a man aged 25 to 40 in good health. CDR3s include the opening cysteine and the closing phenylalanine or tryptophan. A D gene is named only where the DNA matches it firmly. Clone sizes are given selectively: once, few, many, or a class where the clone is expanded.

>NA|TRBD1|TRBJ2-3|TRBV5-4
TGTGCCAGCAGCTCGGACAGGGAAGATACGCAGTATTTT
CASSSDREDTQYF
>NA|NA|TRBJ2-5|TRBV29-1
TGCAGCGTTGTAGGCAGCCAAGAGACCCAGTACTTC
CSVVGSQETQYF
>NA|NA|TRBJ2-3|TRBV29-1
TGCAGCGTTGTTGGGGCCAGCACAGATACGCAGTATTTT
CSVVGASTDTQYF
>once|NA|TRBJ1-5|TRBV7-2
TGTGCCAGCAGCGTACGGGGAAATCAGCCCCAGCATTTT
CASSVRGNQPQHF
>NA|TRBD2|TRBJ2-7|TRBV7-2
TGTGCCAGCAGCCTCCGGGGTAGCGGGAGGGCCTTGCCCTACGAGCAGTACTTC
CASSLRGSGRALPYEQYF
>few|NA|TRBJ1-5|TRBV19
TGTGCCAGTGCGCCAGGGACTCGGAGCAATCAGCCCCAGCATTTT
CASAPGTRSNQPQHF
>NA|NA|TRBJ2-2|TRBV6-5
TGTGCCAGCAGCACCGGGACCAACACCGGGGAGCTGTTTTTT
CASSTGTNTGELFF
>few|NA|TRBJ1-4|TRBV6-1
TGTGCCAGCAGTGAAAACCCTGCAACTAATGAAAAACTGTTTTTT
CASSENPATNEKLFF
>NA|TRBD2|TRBJ2-1|TRBV14
TGTGCCAGCAGTTCCGGGACTAGCAAGTACAATGAGCAGTTCTTC
CASSSGTSKYNEQFF
>NA|NA|TRBJ2-3|TRBV2
TGTGCCAGCAGACCGAGCGGTACTAGCACAGATACGCAGTATTTT
CASRPSGTSTDTQYF
>medium-sized|NA|TRBJ2-7|TRBV7-2
TGTGCCAGCAGCTTAGAGGCAGAATACGAGCAGTACTTC
CASSLEAEYEQYF
>NA|TRBD2|TRBJ2-7|TRBV2
TGTGCCACTGCTGGGCGCGGGAGGGCCTCCGGCGAGCAGTACTTC
CATAGRGRASGEQYF
>NA|NA|TRBJ2-1|TRBV7-7
TGTGCCAGCAGCTTAGAGTTCCGCCCGAACAATGAGCAGTTCTTC
CASSLEFRPNNEQFF
>few|NA|TRBJ2-7|TRBV21-1
TGTGCCAGCAGCAAGGGAGCCCAGACTCATCTGGAGAACGAGCAGTACTTC
CASSKGAQTHLENEQYF
>NA|NA|TRBJ1-5|TRBV19
TGTGCCAGTAGTGGGAAGGTTCAGCCCCAGCATTTT
CASSGKVQPQHF
>NA|NA|TRBJ2-7|TRBV5-4
TGTGCCAGCACGGGGTCTCCCTCCTACGAGCAGTACTTC
CASTGSPSYEQYF
>NA|TRBD1|TRBJ2-5|TRBV27
TGTGCCAGCAGTTTACGATGGGCAGGGGGTAGGGAGACCCAGTACTTC
CASSLRWAGGRETQYF
>NA|TRBD2|TRBJ2-5|TRBV11-3
TGTGCCAGCAGCTTAGTCCTAGCGGGAGGGCAGGAGACCCAGTACTTC
CASSLVLAGGQETQYF
>NA|NA|TRBJ2-5|TRBV2
TGTGCCAGCAGTGTGGAGGGGGCGGGGGAGACCCAGTACTTC
CASSVEGAGETQYF